Given below is one T cell receptor beta chain in context. This sample was included in a study of blood T cell repertoires in COVID-19. Some clones are missing from TCRdb's copy, which holds only in-frame ones; the method was immunoSEQ multiplex PCR. The table records around 300,000 clones, roughly 90% of them present only once. The germline gives CDR1 LNHDA, CDR2 SQIVND (reference sequence). This CDR3 has 14 residues. V lost 3 bases and J 3 bases, leaving 11 bases between the germline ends. Sequencing was performed on peripheral blood. J is TRBJ2-5 and V is TRBV19, with D hard to call. The sequence was collected from a woman in her fifties or sixties with active or convalescent COVID-19. CDR3 protein: CASSILGAEETQYF. CDR3 DNA sequence: TGTGCCAGTAGTATTCTGGGTGCGGAAGAGACCCAGTACTTC.